This T cell receptor beta chain was captured by sequencing in a study of blood T cell repertoires in COVID-19. Data came from immunoSEQ multiplex PCR; TCRdb stores just in-frame clones and leaves some out. The table lists 220,000 or so clones, nearly 90% of them singletons, with approximately 15% in the top ten. The V gene end was trimmed by 6 bases and the J gene end by 5 bases; junction bases not matched to a gene: 9. Looked up from germline, CDR1 is WNHNN and CDR2 is SYGVQD (reference sequence). The length of the CDR3 is 15 residues. This rearrangement joins TRBV10-1 to TRBJ2-1; 8 bases fit TRBD2. This receptor was obtained from a man aged 25 to 40 who had been exposed to COVID-19. Sequencing used PBMCs or T cells enriched from blood (not recorded which). CDR3 nucleotide sequence: TGCGCCAGCAGCCAGAGCGGGGGCCAGAACAATGAGCAGTTCTTC. It is translated as CASSQSGGQNNEQFF.